Listed below are T cell receptor beta chains from one sample, sequenced in a study of cytomegalovirus exposure and HLA in healthy donors. Assay: immunoSEQ multiplex PCR; the TCRdb copy retains only in-frame clones and omits some. The table records 140,000 to 150,000 clones, around 79% of them present only once. Sequencing input: PBMCs. The receptors originated from a man in his forties in good health and CMV-seropositive. The conserved cysteine and the conserved F or W are not part of the CDR3 here. Each record gives: J gene, V gene, CDR3 protein.

j_call: TRBJ1-2; v_call: TRBV28; cdr3_aa: ASSHGPPGSYGYT
j_call: -; v_call: TRBV27; cdr3_aa: ASSPQGASYEQY
j_call: TRBJ1-3; v_call: TRBV7-9; cdr3_aa: ASSDDTSGNTIY
j_call: TRBJ1-1; v_call: TRBV7-2; cdr3_aa: ASSLSPEPF
j_call: TRBJ1-5; v_call: TRBV5-6; cdr3_aa: ASSWGGLSQPQH
j_call: TRBJ2-1; v_call: TRBV4-1; cdr3_aa: ASSRTSGVRSYNEQF
j_call: TRBJ2-7; v_call: TRBV30; cdr3_aa: AWGGTGGPWY
j_call: TRBJ2-5; v_call: TRBV11-2; cdr3_aa: ASSFGGLAGETQY
j_call: TRBJ2-1; v_call: TRBV6-5; cdr3_aa: ASSYRRQVGDEQF
j_call: TRBJ1-3; v_call: TRBV9; cdr3_aa: ASSEGGVLGNTIY
j_call: TRBJ1-2; v_call: TRBV28; cdr3_aa: ASSLSRYGYT
j_call: -; v_call: TRBV28; cdr3_aa: ASSLNFPHEQY
j_call: TRBJ1-5; v_call: TRBV30; cdr3_aa: AWSIAGDQPQH
j_call: TRBJ2-7; v_call: TRBV7-9; cdr3_aa: ATSLVFGKMAYEQY
j_call: TRBJ1-2; v_call: TRBV6-5; cdr3_aa: ASRGTGGIDGYT
j_call: TRBJ1-3; v_call: TRBV2; cdr3_aa: ASSGAGRNTIY
j_call: TRBJ1-2; v_call: TRBV5-6; cdr3_aa: ASSPDRKNYGYT
j_call: TRBJ1-2; v_call: TRBV5-6; cdr3_aa: ASSYGLGLLNYGYT
j_call: TRBJ2-1; v_call: TRBV7-6; cdr3_aa: ASSSSGSHNEQF
j_call: TRBJ2-3; v_call: TRBV9; cdr3_aa: ASSVAPTSTQY
j_call: TRBJ2-4; v_call: TRBV7-2; cdr3_aa: ASSADRGEGPNIQY
j_call: TRBJ1-4; v_call: TRBV29-1; cdr3_aa: SVDGGGTGEEKLF
j_call: TRBJ2-2; v_call: TRBV27; cdr3_aa: ASSYSGRAPGELF
j_call: TRBJ2-2; v_call: TRBV11-3; cdr3_aa: ASSLTSGISNTGELF
j_call: TRBJ2-2; v_call: TRBV19; cdr3_aa: ASSIGSGSNTGELF
j_call: TRBJ2-2; v_call: TRBV14; cdr3_aa: ASSQLHLAGGFTGELF
j_call: TRBJ2-6; v_call: TRBV27; cdr3_aa: ASSLIASGANVLT
j_call: TRBJ2-7; v_call: TRBV7-9; cdr3_aa: SSSLGTASYEQY
j_call: TRBJ2-1; v_call: TRBV15; cdr3_aa: ATGESGTSYNEQF
j_call: TRBJ1-5; v_call: TRBV23-1; cdr3_aa: ASSQMEDRGLNQPQH
j_call: TRBJ2-3; v_call: TRBV7-2; cdr3_aa: ASRGGAWDTQY
j_call: TRBJ2-3; v_call: TRBV28; cdr3_aa: ANSTFGLRLDTQY
j_call: TRBJ1-3; v_call: TRBV7-8; cdr3_aa: ASSSGFSGNTIY
j_call: TRBJ2-3; v_call: TRBV6-1; cdr3_aa: ASSEISGNTDTQY
j_call: TRBJ2-5; v_call: TRBV18; cdr3_aa: ASSGTAQETQY
j_call: TRBJ2-7; v_call: TRBV4-1; cdr3_aa: ASSQAVRDRGAEQY
j_call: TRBJ2-1; v_call: TRBV7-2; cdr3_aa: ASRSSGYNEQF
j_call: TRBJ2-3; v_call: TRBV2; cdr3_aa: ARTRISGRETDTQY
j_call: TRBJ1-1; v_call: TRBV7-9; cdr3_aa: SSSPGGMNTEAF
j_call: TRBJ1-3; v_call: TRBV27; cdr3_aa: ASSLAGNTIY
j_call: TRBJ2-1; v_call: TRBV6-5; cdr3_aa: ASSYSTSGVDNEQF
j_call: TRBJ2-3; v_call: TRBV14; cdr3_aa: ASSQVAGITDTQY
j_call: TRBJ2-3; v_call: TRBV2; cdr3_aa: ASSGLSLTDTQY
j_call: TRBJ1-1; v_call: TRBV14; cdr3_aa: ASSQQGYTEAF
j_call: TRBJ1-5; v_call: TRBV4-3; cdr3_aa: ASSPTAHGSNQPQH
j_call: TRBJ1-2; v_call: TRBV6-1; cdr3_aa: ASRPRQGGSYGYT
j_call: TRBJ2-1; v_call: TRBV11-1; cdr3_aa: ASSPLSTKRSSYNEQF
j_call: TRBJ2-7; v_call: TRBV30; cdr3_aa: AWSGLAGTTQRSYEQY
j_call: TRBJ1-2; v_call: TRBV10-3; cdr3_aa: AISDQGVGYT
j_call: TRBJ1-3; v_call: TRBV2; cdr3_aa: ASSEALVSGLLWGPD
j_call: TRBJ2-7; v_call: TRBV29-1; cdr3_aa: SVVAGTGGHEQY